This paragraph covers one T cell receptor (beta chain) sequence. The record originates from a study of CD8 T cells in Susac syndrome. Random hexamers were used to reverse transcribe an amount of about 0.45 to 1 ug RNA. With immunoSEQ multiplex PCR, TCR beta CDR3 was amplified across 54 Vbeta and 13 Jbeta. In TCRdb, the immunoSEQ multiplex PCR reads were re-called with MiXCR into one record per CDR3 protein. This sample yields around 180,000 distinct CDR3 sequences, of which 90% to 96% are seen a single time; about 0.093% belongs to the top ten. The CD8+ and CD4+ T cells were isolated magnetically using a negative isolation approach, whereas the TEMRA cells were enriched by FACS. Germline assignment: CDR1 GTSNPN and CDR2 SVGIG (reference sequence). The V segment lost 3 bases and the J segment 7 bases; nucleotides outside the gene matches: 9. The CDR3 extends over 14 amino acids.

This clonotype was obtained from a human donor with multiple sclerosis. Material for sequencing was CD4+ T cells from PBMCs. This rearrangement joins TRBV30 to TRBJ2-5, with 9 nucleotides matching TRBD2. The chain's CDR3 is CAWRIAGVFGTQYF. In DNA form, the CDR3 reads TGTGCCTGGAGAATAGCGGGGGTATTCGGGACCCAGTACTTC.